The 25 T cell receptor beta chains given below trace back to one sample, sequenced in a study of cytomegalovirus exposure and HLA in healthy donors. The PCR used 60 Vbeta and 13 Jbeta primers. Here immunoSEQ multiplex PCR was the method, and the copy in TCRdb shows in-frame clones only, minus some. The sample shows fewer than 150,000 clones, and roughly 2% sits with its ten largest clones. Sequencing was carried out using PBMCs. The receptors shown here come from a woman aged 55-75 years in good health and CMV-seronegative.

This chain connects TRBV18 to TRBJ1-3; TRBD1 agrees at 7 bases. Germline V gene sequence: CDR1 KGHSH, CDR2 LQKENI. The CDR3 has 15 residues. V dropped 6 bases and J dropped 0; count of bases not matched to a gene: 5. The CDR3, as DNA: TGTGCCAGCTCCCCCGGGACAGACTCTGGAAACACCATATATTTT. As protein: CASSPGTDSGNTIYF.

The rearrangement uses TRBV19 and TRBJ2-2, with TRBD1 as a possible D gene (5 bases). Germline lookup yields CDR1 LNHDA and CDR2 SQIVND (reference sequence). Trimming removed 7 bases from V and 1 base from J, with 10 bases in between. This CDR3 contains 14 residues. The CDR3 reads CASKATENTGELFF. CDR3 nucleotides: TGTGCCAGTAAAGCGACAGAGAACACCGGGGAGCTGTTTTTT.

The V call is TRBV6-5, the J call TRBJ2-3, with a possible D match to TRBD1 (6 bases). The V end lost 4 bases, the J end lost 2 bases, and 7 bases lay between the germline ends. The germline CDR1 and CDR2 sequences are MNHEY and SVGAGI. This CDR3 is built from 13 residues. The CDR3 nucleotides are TGTGCCAGCAGTTGGGGGCCCACAGATACGCAGTATTTT. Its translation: CASSWGPTDTQYF.

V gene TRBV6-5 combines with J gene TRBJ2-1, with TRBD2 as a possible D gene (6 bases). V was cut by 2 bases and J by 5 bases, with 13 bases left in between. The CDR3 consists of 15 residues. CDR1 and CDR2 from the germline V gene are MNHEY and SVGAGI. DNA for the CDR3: TGTGCCAGCAGTTACCATTTAGCGGACAACAATGAGCAGTTCTTC. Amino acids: CASSYHLADNNEQFF.

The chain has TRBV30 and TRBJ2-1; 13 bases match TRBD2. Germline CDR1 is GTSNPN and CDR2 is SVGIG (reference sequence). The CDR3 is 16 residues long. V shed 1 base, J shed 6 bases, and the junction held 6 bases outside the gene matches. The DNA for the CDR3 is TGTGCCTGGAGTGACACAGGGACTAGCGGGACCAATGAGCAGTTCTTC. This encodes CAWSDTGTSGTNEQFF.

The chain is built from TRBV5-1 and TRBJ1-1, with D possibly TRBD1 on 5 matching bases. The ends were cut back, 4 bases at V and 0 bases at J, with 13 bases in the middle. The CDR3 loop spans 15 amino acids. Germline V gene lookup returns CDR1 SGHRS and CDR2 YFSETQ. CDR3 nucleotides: TGCGCCAGCAGCCGCGCTAAGACAGTGAACACTGAAGCTTTCTTT. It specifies CASSRAKTVNTEAFF.

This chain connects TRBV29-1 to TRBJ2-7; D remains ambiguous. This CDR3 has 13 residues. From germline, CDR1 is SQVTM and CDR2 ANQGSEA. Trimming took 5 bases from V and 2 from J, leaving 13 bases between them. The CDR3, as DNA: TGCAGCGTTCTAGGTCCAGAAACCTACGAGCAGTACTTC. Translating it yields CSVLGPETYEQYF.

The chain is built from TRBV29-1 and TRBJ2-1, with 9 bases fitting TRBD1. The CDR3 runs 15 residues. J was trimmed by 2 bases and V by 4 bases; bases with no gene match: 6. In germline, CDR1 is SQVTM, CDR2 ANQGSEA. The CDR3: CSVGVTGGAYNEQFF. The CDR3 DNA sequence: TGCAGCGTTGGAGTTACAGGGGGCGCCTACAATGAGCAGTTCTTC.

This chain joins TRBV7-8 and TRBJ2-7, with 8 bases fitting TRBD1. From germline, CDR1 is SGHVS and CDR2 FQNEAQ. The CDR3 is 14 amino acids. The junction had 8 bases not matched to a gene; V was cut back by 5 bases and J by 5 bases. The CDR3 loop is CASSIRQGLNEQYF. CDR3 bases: TGTGCCAGCAGCATCCGACAGGGGCTAAACGAGCAGTACTTC.

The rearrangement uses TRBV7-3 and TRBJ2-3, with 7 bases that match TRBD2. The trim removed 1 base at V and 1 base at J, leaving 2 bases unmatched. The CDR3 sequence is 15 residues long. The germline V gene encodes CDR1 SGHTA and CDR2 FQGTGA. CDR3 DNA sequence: TGTGCCAGCAGCTTAATGGCGGGGGGCACAGATACGCAGTATTTT. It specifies CASSLMAGGTDTQYF.

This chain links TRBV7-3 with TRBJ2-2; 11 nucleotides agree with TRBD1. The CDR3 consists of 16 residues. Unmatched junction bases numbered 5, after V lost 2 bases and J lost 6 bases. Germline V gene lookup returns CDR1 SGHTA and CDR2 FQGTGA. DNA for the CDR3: TGTGCCAGCAGCTTACGTCCGGGACAGGGGGCCGGGGAGCTGTTTTTT. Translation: CASSLRPGQGAGELFF.

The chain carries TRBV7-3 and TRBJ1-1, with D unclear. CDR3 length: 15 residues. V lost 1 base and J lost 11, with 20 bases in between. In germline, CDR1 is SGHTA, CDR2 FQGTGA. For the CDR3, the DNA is TGTGCCAGCAGCTTAAGGGCCGGGCTTGGAGCGGATGCTTTCTTT. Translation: CASSLRAGLGADAFF.

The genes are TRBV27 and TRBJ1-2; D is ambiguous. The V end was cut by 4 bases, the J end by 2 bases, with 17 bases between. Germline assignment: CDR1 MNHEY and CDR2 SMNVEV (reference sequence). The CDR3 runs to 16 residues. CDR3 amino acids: CASSSSPAGFNYGYTF. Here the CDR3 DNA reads TGTGCCAGCAGTTCATCTCCCGCCGGGTTCAACTATGGCTACACCTTC.

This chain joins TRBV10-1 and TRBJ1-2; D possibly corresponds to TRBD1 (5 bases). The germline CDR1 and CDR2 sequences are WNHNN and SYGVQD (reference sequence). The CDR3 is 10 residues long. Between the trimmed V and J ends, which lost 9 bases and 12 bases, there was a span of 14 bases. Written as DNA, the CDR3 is TGCGCCAGTCCGACCCAGGGTGACACCTTC. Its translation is CASPTQGDTF.

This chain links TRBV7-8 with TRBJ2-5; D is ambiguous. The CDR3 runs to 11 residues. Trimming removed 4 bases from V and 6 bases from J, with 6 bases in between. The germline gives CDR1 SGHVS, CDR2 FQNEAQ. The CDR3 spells CASSSLKTQYF. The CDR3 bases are TGTGCCAGCAGCTCCCTAAAGACCCAGTACTTC.

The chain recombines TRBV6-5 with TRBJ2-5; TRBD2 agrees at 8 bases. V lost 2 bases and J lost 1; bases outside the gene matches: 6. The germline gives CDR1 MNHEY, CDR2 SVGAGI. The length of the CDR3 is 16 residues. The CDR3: CASSYGGRGVQETQYF. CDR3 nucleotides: TGTGCCAGCAGTTACGGAGGGCGGGGGGTCCAAGAGACCCAGTACTTC.

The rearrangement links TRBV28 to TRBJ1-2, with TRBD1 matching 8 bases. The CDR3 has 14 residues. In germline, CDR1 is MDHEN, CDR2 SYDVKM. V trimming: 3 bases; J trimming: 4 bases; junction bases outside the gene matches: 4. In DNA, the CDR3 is TGTGCCAGCAGTTTGGGGGACAGGAGCTATGGCTACACCTTC. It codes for CASSLGDRSYGYTF.

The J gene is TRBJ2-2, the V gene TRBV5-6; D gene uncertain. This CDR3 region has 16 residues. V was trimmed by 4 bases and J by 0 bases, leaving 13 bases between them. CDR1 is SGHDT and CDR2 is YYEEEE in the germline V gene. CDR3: CASSPLGVANTGELFF. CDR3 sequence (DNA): TGTGCCAGCAGCCCGTTGGGCGTTGCGAACACCGGGGAGCTGTTTTTT.

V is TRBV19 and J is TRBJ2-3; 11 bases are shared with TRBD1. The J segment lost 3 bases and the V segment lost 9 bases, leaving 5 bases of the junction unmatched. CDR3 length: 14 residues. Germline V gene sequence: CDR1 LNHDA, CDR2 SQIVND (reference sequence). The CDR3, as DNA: TGTGCCAGCTCGGGACAGGGGGGGACAGATACGCAGTATTTT. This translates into CASSGQGGTDTQYF.

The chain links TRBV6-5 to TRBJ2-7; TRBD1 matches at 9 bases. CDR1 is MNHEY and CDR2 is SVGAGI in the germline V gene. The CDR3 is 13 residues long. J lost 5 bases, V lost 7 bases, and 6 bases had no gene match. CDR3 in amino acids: CASIGTGPNEQYF. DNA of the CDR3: TGTGCCAGCATAGGGACAGGGCCCAACGAGCAGTACTTC.

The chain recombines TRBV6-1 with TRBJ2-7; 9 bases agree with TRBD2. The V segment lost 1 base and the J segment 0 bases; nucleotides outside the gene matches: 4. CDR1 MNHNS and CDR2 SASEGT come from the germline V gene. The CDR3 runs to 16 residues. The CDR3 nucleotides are TGTGCCAGCAGTGAAGGGCTAGCGGGAAACTCCTACGAGCAGTACTTC. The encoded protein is CASSEGLAGNSYEQYF.

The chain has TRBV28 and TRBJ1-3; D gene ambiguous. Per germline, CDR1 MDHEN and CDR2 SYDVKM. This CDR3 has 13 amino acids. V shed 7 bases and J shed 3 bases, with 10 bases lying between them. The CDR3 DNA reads TGTGCCAGCACGAGACAAAATGGAAACACCATATATTTT. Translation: CASTRQNGNTIYF.

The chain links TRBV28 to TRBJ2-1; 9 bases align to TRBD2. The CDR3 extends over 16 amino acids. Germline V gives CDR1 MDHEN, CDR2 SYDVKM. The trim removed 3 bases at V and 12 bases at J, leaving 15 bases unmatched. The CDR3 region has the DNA TGTGCCAGCAGTTTCGTAGGGGGACTAGCTTCCCTAAGGCAGTTCTTC. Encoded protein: CASSFVGGLASLRQFF.

CDR3 in DNA: TGTGCCAGCAGCGCCCAGGGCCGATCGAACACCGGGGAGCTGTTTTTT. Translation gives CASSAQGRSNTGELFF. The J gene is TRBJ2-2, the V gene TRBV9, with D tentatively TRBD1 (5 bases). The V gene lost 3 bases and the J gene lost 0 bases, with 12 bases spanning the gap. From germline, CDR1 is SGDLS and CDR2 YYNGEE. There are 16 residues in the CDR3.

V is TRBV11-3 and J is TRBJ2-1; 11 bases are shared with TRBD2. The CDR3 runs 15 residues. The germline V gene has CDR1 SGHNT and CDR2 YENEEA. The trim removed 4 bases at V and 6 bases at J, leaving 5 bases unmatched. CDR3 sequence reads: CASSSFSGRANEQFF. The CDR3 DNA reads TGTGCCAGCAGCTCATTTAGCGGGAGGGCCAATGAGCAGTTCTTC. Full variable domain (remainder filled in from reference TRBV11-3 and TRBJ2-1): EAGVVQSPRYKIIEKKQPVAFWCNPISGHNTLYWYLQNLGQGPELLIRYENEEAVDDSQLPKDRFSAERLKGVDSTLKIQPAELGDSAVYLCASSSFSGRANEQFFGPGTRLTVL.